This T cell receptor beta chain was documented in a study of CD8+CD57+ T cells in acquired aplastic anemia. The ends lost 2 bases at V and 6 bases at J; junction bases unmatched: 7. The germline CDR1 and CDR2 sequences are SGHDT and YYEEEE. The CDR3 runs 14 residues. This clonotype was seen a handful of times. Profiles of TCR beta VDJ and CDR3 were generated from a genomic DNA template. TCRdb passed the reads through MiXCR, listing each CDR3 protein once. The table shows about 220,000 distinct CDR3 sequences, with 34% occurring only once. The receptor comes from a human donor in good health, serving as a control. What was sequenced was sorted CD4+, CD8+, or CD8+CD57+ T cells (not recorded which) from PBMCs. The V gene is TRBV5-6, the J gene TRBJ1-1, with 7 bases that match TRBD1. CDR3 in DNA: TGTGCCAGCAGCTTTGGACAGGAGATTTCTGAAGCTTTCTTT. Encoded protein: CASSFGQEISEAFF.